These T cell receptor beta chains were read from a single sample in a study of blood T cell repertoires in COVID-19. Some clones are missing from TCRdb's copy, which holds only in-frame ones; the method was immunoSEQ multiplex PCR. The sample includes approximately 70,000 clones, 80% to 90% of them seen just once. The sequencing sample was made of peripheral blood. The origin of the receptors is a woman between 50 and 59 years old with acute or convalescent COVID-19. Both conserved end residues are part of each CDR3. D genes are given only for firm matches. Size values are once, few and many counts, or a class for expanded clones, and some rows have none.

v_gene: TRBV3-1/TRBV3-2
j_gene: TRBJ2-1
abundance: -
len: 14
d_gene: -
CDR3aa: CASSPLTAYNEQFF
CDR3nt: TGTGCCAGCAGCCCGTTGACAGCCTACAATGAGCAGTTCTTC

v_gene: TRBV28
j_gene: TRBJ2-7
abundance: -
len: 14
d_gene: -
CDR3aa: CASSAGGQIYEQYF
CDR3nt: TGTGCCAGCAGTGCCGGGGGACAGATCTACGAGCAGTACTTC

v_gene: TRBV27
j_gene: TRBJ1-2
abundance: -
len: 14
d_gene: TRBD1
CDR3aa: CASSQGQGLGGYTF
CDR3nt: TGTGCCAGCAGCCAAGGACAGGGGCTCGGTGGCTACACCTTC

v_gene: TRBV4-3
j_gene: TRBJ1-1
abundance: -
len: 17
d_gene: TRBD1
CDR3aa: CASSQVPPGQGNTEAFF
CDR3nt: TGCGCCAGCAGCCAAGTCCCCCCGGGACAGGGTAACACTGAAGCTTTCTTT

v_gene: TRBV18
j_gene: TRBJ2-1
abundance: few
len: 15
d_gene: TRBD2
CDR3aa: CASSPGTSGRARQFF
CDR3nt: TGTGCCAGCTCACCGGGGACTAGCGGGAGGGCCCGGCAGTTCTTC

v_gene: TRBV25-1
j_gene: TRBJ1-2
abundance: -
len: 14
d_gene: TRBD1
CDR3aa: CASSADRGNYGYTF
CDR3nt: TGTGCCAGCAGCGCAGACAGGGGTAACTATGGCTACACCTTC

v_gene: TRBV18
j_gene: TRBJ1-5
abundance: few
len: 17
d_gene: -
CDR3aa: CASSLNIGTNSNQPQHF
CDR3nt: TGTGCCAGCTCACTTAATATAGGGACAAATAGCAATCAGCCCCAGCATTTT

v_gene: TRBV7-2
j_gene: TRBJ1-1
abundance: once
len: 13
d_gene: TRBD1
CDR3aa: CASSRTGNTEAFF
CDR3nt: TGTGCCAGCAGCAGGACAGGGAACACTGAAGCTTTCTTT

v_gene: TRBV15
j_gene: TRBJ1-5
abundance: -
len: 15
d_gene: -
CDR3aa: CATSKDQGTNQPQHF
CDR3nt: TGTGCCACCAGCAAAGATCAGGGGACCAATCAGCCCCAGCATTTT

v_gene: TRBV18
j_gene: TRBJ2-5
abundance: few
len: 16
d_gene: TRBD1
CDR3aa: CASSPVEDRPWETQYF
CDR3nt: TGTGCCAGCTCACCTGTTGAGGACAGGCCCTGGGAGACCCAGTACTTC

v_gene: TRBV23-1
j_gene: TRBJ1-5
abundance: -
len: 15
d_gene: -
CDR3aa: CASSQWSSINQPQHF
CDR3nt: TGCGCCAGCAGTCAATGGTCCAGTATCAATCAGCCCCAGCATTTT

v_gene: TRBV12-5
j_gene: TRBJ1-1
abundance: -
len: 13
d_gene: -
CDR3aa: CASGLDAQGEAFF
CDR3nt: TGTGCTAGTGGTTTGGACGCACAGGGTGAAGCTTTCTTT

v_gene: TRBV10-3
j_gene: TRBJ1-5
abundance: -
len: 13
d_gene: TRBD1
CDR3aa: CAIRGDSNQPQHF
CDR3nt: TGTGCCATCAGAGGGGACAGTAATCAGCCCCAGCATTTT

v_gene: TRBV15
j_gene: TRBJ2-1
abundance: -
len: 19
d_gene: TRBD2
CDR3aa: CATSRDSYLAGGSYNEQFF
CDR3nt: TGTGCCACCAGCAGAGATTCATATCTAGCGGGAGGATCCTACAATGAGCAGTTCTTC

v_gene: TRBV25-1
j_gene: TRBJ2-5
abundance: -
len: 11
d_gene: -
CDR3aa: CASSASETQYF
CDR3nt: TGTGCCAGCAGTGCTAGTGAGACCCAGTACTTC

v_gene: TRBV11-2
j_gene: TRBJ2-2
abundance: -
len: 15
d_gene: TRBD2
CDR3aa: CASSLQLAGAGELFF
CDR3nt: TGTGCCAGCAGCTTACAACTAGCGGGAGCCGGGGAGCTGTTTTTT

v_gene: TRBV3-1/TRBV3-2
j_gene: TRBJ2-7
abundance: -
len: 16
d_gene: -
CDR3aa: CASSPARQPSSYEQYF
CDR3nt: TGTGCCAGCAGCCCAGCCCGACAGCCCTCCTCCTACGAGCAGTACTTC

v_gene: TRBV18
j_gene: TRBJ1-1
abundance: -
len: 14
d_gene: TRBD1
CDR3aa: CASSQGQKHTEAFF
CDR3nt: TGTGCCAGCTCGCAGGGACAGAAGCACACTGAAGCTTTCTTT

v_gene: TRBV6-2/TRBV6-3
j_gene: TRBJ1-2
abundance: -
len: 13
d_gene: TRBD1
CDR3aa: CASSFPGGGGYTF
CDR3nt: TGTGCCAGCAGTTTCCCAGGGGGAGGCGGCTACACCTTC

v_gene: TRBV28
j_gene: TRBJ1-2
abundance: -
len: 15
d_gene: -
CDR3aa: CASSLEGPSNYGYTF
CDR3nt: TGTGCCAGCAGTTTGGAGGGACCATCTAACTATGGCTACACCTTC

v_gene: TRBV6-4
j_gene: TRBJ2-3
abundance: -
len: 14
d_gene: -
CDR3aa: CASRRDSLDGAQYF
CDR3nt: TGTGCCAGCAGGCGGGACTCCCTGGATGGGGCGCAGTATTTT

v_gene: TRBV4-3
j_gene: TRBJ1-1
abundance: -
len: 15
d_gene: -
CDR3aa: CASSQEIGRDTEAFF
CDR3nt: TGCGCCAGCAGCCAAGAAATCGGGAGAGACACTGAAGCTTTCTTT

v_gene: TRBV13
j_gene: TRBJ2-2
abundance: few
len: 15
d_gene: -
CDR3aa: CASSLRLGNTGELFF
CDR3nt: TGTGCCAGCAGCTTAAGACTAGGGAACACCGGGGAGCTGTTTTTT

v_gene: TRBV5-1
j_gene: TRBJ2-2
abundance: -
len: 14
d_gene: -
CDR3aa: CASSPGLHTGELFF
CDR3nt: TGCGCCAGCAGCCCCGGACTACACACCGGGGAGCTGTTTTTT

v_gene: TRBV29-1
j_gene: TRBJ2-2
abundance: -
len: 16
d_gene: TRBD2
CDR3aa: CSASPSSGLNTGELFF
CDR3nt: TGCAGCGCCTCACCGTCTAGCGGGCTGAACACCGGGGAGCTGTTTTTT

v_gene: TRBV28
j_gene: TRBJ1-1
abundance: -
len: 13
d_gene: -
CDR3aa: CASSPVANTEAFF
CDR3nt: TGTGCCAGCAGTCCTGTGGCGAACACTGAAGCTTTCTTT

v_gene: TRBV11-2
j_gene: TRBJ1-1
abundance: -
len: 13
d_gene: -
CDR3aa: CASSYIPGTEAFF
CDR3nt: TGTGCCAGCAGCTATATACCGGGAACTGAAGCTTTCTTT